What follows are 2 T cell receptor beta chains derived from one specimen sequenced in a study of cytomegalovirus exposure and HLA in healthy donors. Use of 60 Vbeta and 13 Jbeta primers characterized the PCR. The table came from immunoSEQ multiplex PCR; TCRdb's copy has only in-frame clones and leaves some out. The sample yields under 200,000 clones, around 77% seen once. Specimen: PBMCs. The source is a woman under 40 in good health and CMV-seropositive.

The J gene is TRBJ1-2, the V gene TRBV5-1; possible D gene TRBD1, 5 bases. V was clipped by 4 bases and J by 1 base, with 8 bases between them. The germline gives CDR1 SGHRS, CDR2 YFSETQ. This CDR3 has 13 residues. CDR3 amino acids: CASSAGLNYGYTF. The DNA for the CDR3 is TGCGCCAGCAGCGCGGGGCTTAACTATGGCTACACCTTC.

The chain joins TRBV6-5 to TRBJ1-1; perhaps TRBD1 as D (6 bases). This CDR3 has 14 amino acids. CDR1 is MNHEY and CDR2 is SVGAGI in the germline V gene. Trimming pared 5 bases from V and 1 base from J, leaving 11 bases between. The DNA of the CDR3 is TGTGCCAGCAGTGCACAGGACAGGAACACTGAAGCTTTCTTT. Its translation is CASSAQDRNTEAFF.